One and the same sample provided the 18 T cell receptor beta chains below, sequenced in a study of T-cell memory formation after mild COVID-19. Via MiXCR, TCRdb re-called the 5' RACE reads, giving one row per CDR3 protein. The sample has over 120,000 distinct CDR3 sequences, around 5.8% seen once. Sequenced sample: PBMCs or a T cell subset sorted from them (not recorded which). These receptors all stem from an adult woman who had mild COVID-19 (a few samples of this study predate the infection). Cell type and time point are not known.

This clonotype occurred a few times. This chain links TRBV21-1 with TRBJ2-5; the D segment call TRBD2 is taken from the table without a DNA check. TRBV21-1 is a pseudogene locus. This CDR3 has 14 amino acids. CDR3 region: CATSSRGVGETQYF. DNA of the CDR3: TGTGCCACCAGCTCGCGGGGGGTCGGGGAGACCCAGTACTTC.

This clonotype was found a few times. The V and J genes are TRBV27 and TRBJ1-3; D uncertain. The germline V gene has CDR1 MNHEY and CDR2 SMNVEV (reference sequence). The V end was cut by 5 bases, the J end by 3 bases, with 20 bases between. The CDR3 covers 17 residues. CDR3 residues: CASSPERGKSFGNTIYF. CDR3 sequence (DNA): TGTGCCAGCAGTCCCGAGAGAGGGAAATCTTTTGGAAACACCATATATTTT.

V is TRBV5-4 and J is TRBJ2-5; TRBD2 matches 7 bases. This CDR3 region has 14 residues. The germline CDR1 and CDR2 sequences are SGHNT and YYREEE (reference sequence). With V trimmed by 0 bases and J by 2 bases, 1 base remained unmatched. As DNA, the CDR3 is TGTGCCAGCAGCTTGGATAGCGGGCAAGAGACCCAGTACTTC. Translation gives CASSLDSGQETQYF.

This clonotype was recorded at least ten times. J is TRBJ1-1 and V is TRBV5-1, with D hard to call. This CDR3 has 14 residues. V was clipped by 1 base and J by 6 bases, with 13 bases between them. The germline gives CDR1 SGHRS, CDR2 YFSETQ. CDR3 coding DNA: TGCGCCAGCAGCTTGCCAGATCCGGGCGCTGAAGCTTTCTTT. This encodes CASSLPDPGAEAFF.

This clonotype was recorded at least ten times. The chain has TRBV12-3 or TRBV12-4 and TRBJ2-7; TRBD1 matches 7 bases. The ends lost 4 bases at V and 6 bases at J; junction bases unmatched: 12. CDR3 length: 15 residues. The CDR3 loop reads CASSWYYNRGSEQYF. The CDR3, as DNA: TGTGCCAGCAGTTGGTATTATAACAGGGGCAGCGAGCAGTACTTC.

This clonotype was counted at least ten times. The V gene is TRBV6-5, the J gene TRBJ2-2; 9 bases line up with TRBD2. After removal of 0 bases from V and 5 bases from J, the junction contained 7 bases not matched to a gene. This CDR3 has 17 residues. The germline V gene encodes CDR1 MNHEY and CDR2 SVGAGI. The CDR3 sequence is CASSYSGGRAVTGELFF. The DNA for the CDR3 is TGTGCCAGCAGTTACTCGGGCGGGAGGGCCGTAACCGGGGAGCTGTTTTTT.

The chain uses TRBV5-1 and TRBJ1-1; the D gene is possibly TRBD1 (5 bases). Germline V gene sequence: CDR1 SGHRS, CDR2 YFSETQ. The CDR3 is 14 residues long. V lost 9 bases and J 1 base, leaving 16 bases between the germline ends. In DNA form, the CDR3 reads TGCGCCACCAGTTGGGGAGGGACGAACACTGAAGCTTTCTTT. The encoded protein is CATSWGGTNTEAFF.

This clonotype was seen at least ten times. The chain recombines TRBV6-5 with TRBJ2-1, with D perhaps TRBD2 (5 bases). The germline V gene has CDR1 MNHEY and CDR2 SVGAGI. The CDR3 totals 13 residues. V gave up 5 bases and J gave up 5 bases, with 10 bases separating them. CDR3 sequence reads: CASSNRENNEQFF. In DNA, the CDR3 is TGTGCCAGCAGTAACCGGGAAAACAATGAGCAGTTCTTC.

This clonotype was observed many times. The CDR3 here is CASTKGPNSPLHF. The CDR3 nucleotides read TGTGCCAGCACCAAGGGACCTAATTCACCCCTCCACTTT. J is TRBJ1-6 and V is TRBV12-3 or TRBV12-4; D perhaps matches TRBD1 (5 bases). The germline V and J ends were trimmed by 7 bases and 6 bases, with 10 bases remaining between them. The CDR3 length is 13 residues.

This clonotype turned up a few times. The rearrangement joins TRBV2 to TRBJ1-5; D is unclear. From germline, CDR1 is SNHLY and CDR2 FYNNEI. With 4 bases removed from V and 0 bases from J, the gap between germline ends came to 4 bases. The CDR3 has 13 residues. CDR3 amino acids: CASSGGSNQPQHF. CDR3 DNA: TGTGCCAGCAGTGGAGGTAGCAATCAGCCCCAGCATTTT.

This clonotype was seen many times. The chain links TRBV29-1 to TRBJ2-3; D may be TRBD1 or TRBD2 (6 bases each). Germline values: CDR1 SQVTM, CDR2 ANQGSEA. The CDR3 is made up of 17 amino acids. Trimming left V 6 bases short and J 1 base short, with 23 bases between. The CDR3 DNA reads as TGCAGCGTAGGCGAAACAAGGGGGGTCCGAGGCACAGATACGCAGTATTTT. Its translation: CSVGETRGVRGTDTQYF.

The V and J genes are TRBV5-5 and TRBJ2-5; no clear D. Trimming removed 2 bases at V and 1 base at J, with 12 bases between. Germline lookup yields CDR1 SGHKS and CDR2 YYEKEE (reference sequence). This CDR3 spans 15 amino acids. The CDR3 is CASSFSWATQETQYF. In nucleotides, the CDR3 is TGTGCCAGCAGCTTTTCCTGGGCTACCCAAGAGACCCAGTACTTC.

In DNA, the CDR3 is TGTGCCAGCAGCTCAAGGACAGGGTTTGGCTACACCTTC. It specifies CASSSRTGFGYTF. The chain is built from TRBV7-8 and TRBJ1-2; 8 bases are a match to TRBD1. The V gene end was trimmed by 4 bases and the J gene end by 7 bases; junction bases not matched to a gene: 5. Germline V CDR1 and CDR2: SGHVS, FQNEAQ. This CDR3 spans 13 amino acids.

This clonotype was observed a handful of times. The chain joins TRBV12-3 or TRBV12-4 to TRBJ1-2; TRBD1 aligns across 9 bases. This CDR3 contains 12 residues. Germline trimming cut 5 bases from V and 8 bases from J; bases unmatched to any gene: 3. CDR3 region: CASSPDRGGYTF. CDR3 in DNA: TGTGCCAGCAGTCCAGACAGGGGGGGCTACACCTTC.

This clonotype has a count of ten or more. The chain is built from TRBV20-1 and TRBJ2-1, with 8 bases matching TRBD2. CDR3 length equals 13 residues. With V trimmed by 3 bases and J by 6 bases, 4 bases remained unmatched. The germline CDR1 and CDR2 sequences are DFQATT and SNEGSKA (reference sequence). CDR3 in amino acids: CSASGTSSNEQFF. The DNA of the CDR3 is TGCAGTGCTAGTGGGACTAGTAGCAATGAGCAGTTCTTC.

This clonotype was recorded at least ten times. The V call is TRBV12-3 or TRBV12-4, the J call TRBJ2-3; D is undetermined. Trimming left V 6 bases short and J 0 bases short, with 10 bases between. There are 14 residues in the CDR3. CDR3 amino acids: CASSLLASTDTQYF. The CDR3 DNA reads TGTGCCAGCAGCTTGCTGGCTAGCACAGATACGCAGTATTTT.

Worth noting for this clonotype: The CDR3 carries no conserved terminal phenylalanine or tryptophan, so it likely arises from a read error. The CDR3 sequence is CASSPRGNQPQHL. CDR3 nucleotides: TGTGCCAGCAGCCCCCGGGGCAATCAGCCCCAGCATCTT. This chain uses TRBV7-9 with TRBJ1-5; D gene uncertain. V lost 5 bases and J lost 2, with 7 bases in between. The length of the CDR3 is 13 residues. The germline V gene encodes CDR1 SEHNR and CDR2 FQNEAQ (reference sequence).

There are a few counts of this clonotype. The chain links TRBV7-2 to TRBJ2-7; perhaps TRBD1 as D (5 bases). The V gene lost 2 bases and the J gene lost 0 bases, with 11 bases spanning the gap. The CDR3 totals 15 residues. Germline V gene sequence: CDR1 SGHTA, CDR2 FQGNSA. CDR3 sequence: CASSLMGQSSYEQYF. CDR3 nucleotide sequence: TGTGCCAGCAGCTTAATGGGGCAGAGCTCCTACGAGCAGTACTTC.